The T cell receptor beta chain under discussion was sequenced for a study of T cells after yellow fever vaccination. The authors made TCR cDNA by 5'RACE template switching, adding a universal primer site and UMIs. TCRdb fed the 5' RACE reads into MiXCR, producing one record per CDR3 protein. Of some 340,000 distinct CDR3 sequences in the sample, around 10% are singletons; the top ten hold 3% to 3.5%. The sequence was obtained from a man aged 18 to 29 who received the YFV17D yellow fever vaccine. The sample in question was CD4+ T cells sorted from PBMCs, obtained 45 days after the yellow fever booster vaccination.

Here the CDR3 reads CASSLGGSFSNQPQHF. DNA of the CDR3: TGTGCCAGCAGCTTGGGAGGATCTTTTAGCAATCAGCCCCAGCATTTT. This sequence joins TRBV5-4 and TRBJ1-5; D unresolved. V lost 0 bases, J lost 0 bases, and 10 bases lay in between. The CDR3 spans 16 residues. The V gene's germline CDR1 is SGHNT and CDR2 YYREEE (reference sequence).